This T cell receptor (beta chain) was identified in a study of T cells in localized non-small cell lung cancer. Overall study results and limits: A median of 57 of the top 100 tumor clones appeared in adjacent lung, which was paired and uninvolved.

Only in-frame clones appear in the TCRdb table, and some are missing; sequencing was by immunoSEQ multiplex PCR. Of nearly 25,000 clones in the sample, about 92% were seen once. In regard to this clone: Its antigen remains unknown.

Sample: peripheral blood, taken before any cancer treatment. This TCR came from a man between 40 and 69 years old with stage III squamous cell lung carcinoma.

CDR3 protein: CASSPGLAGDPLAKNIQYF. As DNA, the CDR3 is TGTGCCAGCAGCCCTGGACTAGCGGGAGACCCGTTAGCCAAAAACATTCAGTACTTC. The V gene is TRBV7-3, the J gene TRBJ2-4, with 13 positions matching TRBD2. The CDR3 has 19 residues. Germline V gene lookup returns CDR1 SGHTA and CDR2 FQGTGA. The ends lost 5 bases at V and 0 bases at J; junction bases unmatched: 10.